Detailed here is one TCR beta chain. Its antigen is not identified. The sequenced template was cDNA made from the entire isolated RNA. Measured with immunoSEQ multiplex PCR; TCRdb has only the in-frame clones, and not every one. This sample yields a few hundred thousand clones, of which around 10% are seen a single time; approximately 0.55% belongs to the top ten. These data come from a study of beta chain features in type 1 diabetes. Study-level findings and limits: Shorter TCRB CDR3s, moderately but significantly so, marked every one of the four CD4+ subsets in Type 1 diabetes patients.

The germline V gene has CDR1 SGHVS and CDR2 FNYEAQ. With 1 base removed from V and 1 base from J, the gap between germline ends came to 11 bases. CDR3 length equals 16 residues. Sequencing was done on a sample of central memory CD4+ T cells from blood. The TCR originated in a young man with type 1 diabetes. This chain uses TRBV7-6 with TRBJ1-5; D is unresolved. DNA of the CDR3: TGTGCCAGCAGCTTAGGGATCGGCTTGAGCAATCAGCCCCAGCATTTT. This gives the protein CASSLGIGLSNQPQHF.